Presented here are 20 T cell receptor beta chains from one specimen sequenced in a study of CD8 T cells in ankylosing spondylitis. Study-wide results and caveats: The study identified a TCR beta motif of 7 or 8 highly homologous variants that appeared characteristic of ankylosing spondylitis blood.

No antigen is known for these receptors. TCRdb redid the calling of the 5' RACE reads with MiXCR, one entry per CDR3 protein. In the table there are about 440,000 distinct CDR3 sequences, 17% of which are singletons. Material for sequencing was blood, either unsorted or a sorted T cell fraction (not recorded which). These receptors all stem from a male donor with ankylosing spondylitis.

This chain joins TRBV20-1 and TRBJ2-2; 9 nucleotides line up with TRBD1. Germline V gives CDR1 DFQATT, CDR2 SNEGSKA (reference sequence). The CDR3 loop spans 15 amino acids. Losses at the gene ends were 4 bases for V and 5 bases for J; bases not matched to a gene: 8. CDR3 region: CSAKPGQGLTGELFF. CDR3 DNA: TGCAGTGCTAAGCCGGGACAGGGCTTGACCGGGGAGCTGTTTTTT.

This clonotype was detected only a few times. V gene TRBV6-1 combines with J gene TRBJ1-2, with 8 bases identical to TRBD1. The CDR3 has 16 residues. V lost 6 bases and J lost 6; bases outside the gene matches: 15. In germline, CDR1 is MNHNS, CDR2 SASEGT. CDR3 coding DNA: TGTGCCAGCAGGGGGGGACAGGCCGAAGGAGGGCATGGCTACACCTTC. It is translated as CASRGGQAEGGHGYTF.

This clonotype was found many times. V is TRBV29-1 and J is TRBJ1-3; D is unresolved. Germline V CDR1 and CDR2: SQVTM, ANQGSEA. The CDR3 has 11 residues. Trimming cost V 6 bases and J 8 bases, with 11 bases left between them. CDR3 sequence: CSVRRGDTIYF. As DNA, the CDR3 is TGCAGCGTGAGACGTGGGGACACCATATATTTT.

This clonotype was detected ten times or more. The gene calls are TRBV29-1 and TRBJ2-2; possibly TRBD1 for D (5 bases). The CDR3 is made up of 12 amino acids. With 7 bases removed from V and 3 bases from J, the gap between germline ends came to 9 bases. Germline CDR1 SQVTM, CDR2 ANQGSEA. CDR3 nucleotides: TGCAGCGCAGGGAAGTACACCGGGGAGCTGTTTTTT. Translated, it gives CSAGKYTGELFF.

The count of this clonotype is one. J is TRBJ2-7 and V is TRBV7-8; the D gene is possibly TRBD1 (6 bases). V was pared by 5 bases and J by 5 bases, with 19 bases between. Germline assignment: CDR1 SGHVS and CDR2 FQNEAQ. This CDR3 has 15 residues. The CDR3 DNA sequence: TGTGCCAGCAGCCAAGGACGGAGCGAGGGGGACGAGCAGTACTTC. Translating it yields CASSQGRSEGDEQYF.

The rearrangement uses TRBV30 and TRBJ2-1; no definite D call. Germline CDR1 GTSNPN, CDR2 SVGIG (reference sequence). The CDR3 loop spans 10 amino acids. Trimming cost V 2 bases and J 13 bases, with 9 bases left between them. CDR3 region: CAWSPGPQFF. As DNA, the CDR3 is TGTGCCTGGAGTCCCGGGCCACAGTTCTTC.

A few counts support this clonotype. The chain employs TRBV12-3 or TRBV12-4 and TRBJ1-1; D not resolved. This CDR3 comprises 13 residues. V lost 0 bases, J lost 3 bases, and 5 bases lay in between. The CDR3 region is CASSLATDTEAFF. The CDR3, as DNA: TGTGCCAGCAGTTTAGCAACAGACACTGAAGCTTTCTTT.

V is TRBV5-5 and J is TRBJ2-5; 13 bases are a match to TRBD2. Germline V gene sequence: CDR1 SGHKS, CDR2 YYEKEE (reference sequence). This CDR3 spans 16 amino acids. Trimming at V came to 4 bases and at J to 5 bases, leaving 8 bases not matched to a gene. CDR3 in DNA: TGTGCCAGCAGCGCACTAGCGGGGGGGCCCGGCGAGACCCAGTACTTC. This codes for CASSALAGGPGETQYF.

In DNA, the CDR3 is TGTGCCAGCAGCTTGGTTTCCAGGGTCTCCTACGAGCAGTACTTC. Protein: CASSLVSRVSYEQYF. The V and J genes are TRBV5-5 and TRBJ2-7; TRBD1 is a possible D gene (5 bases). The CDR3 is made up of 15 amino acids. V was shortened by 0 bases and J by 0 bases, with 10 bases between the two germline ends. CDR1 SGHKS and CDR2 YYEKEE come from the germline V gene (reference sequence).

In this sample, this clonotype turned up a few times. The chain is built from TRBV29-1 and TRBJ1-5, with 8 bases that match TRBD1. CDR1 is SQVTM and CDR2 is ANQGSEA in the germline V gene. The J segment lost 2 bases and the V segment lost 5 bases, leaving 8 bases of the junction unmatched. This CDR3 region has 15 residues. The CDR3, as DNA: TGCAGCGTTACTACCGGACAGGGTGGCAATCAGCCCCAGCATTTT. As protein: CSVTTGQGGNQPQHF.

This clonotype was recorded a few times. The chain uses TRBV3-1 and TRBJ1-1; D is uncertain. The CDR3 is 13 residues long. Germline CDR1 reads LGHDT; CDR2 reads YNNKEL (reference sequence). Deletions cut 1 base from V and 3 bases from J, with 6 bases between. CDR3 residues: CASSQVGYTEAFF. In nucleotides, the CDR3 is TGTGCCAGCAGCCAAGTTGGGTACACTGAAGCTTTCTTT.

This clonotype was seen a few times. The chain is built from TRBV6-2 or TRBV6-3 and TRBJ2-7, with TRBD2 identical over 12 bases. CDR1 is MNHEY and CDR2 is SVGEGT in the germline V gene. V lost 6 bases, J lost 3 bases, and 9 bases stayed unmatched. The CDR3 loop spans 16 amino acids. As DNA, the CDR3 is TGTGCCAGCAGCTCCGTGACTAGCGGGGGAGGCTACGAGCAGTACTTC. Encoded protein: CASSSVTSGGGYEQYF.

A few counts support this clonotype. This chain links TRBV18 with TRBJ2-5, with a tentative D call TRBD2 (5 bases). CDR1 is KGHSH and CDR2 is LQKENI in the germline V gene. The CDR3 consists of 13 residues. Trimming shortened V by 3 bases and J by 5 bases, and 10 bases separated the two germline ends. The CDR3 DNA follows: TGTGCCAGCTCACCGGGAGCGCGGGAGACCCAGTACTTC. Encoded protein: CASSPGARETQYF.

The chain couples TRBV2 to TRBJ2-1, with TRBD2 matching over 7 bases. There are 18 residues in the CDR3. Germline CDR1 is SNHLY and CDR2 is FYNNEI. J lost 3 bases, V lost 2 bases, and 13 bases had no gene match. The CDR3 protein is CASSESGRGRAYYNEQFF. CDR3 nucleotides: TGTGCCAGCAGTGAAAGTGGAAGAGGGAGGGCCTACTACAATGAGCAGTTCTTC.

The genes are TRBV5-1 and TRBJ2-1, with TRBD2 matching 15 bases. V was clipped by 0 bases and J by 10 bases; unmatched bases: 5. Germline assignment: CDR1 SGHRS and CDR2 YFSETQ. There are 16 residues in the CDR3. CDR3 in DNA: TGCGCCAGCAGCTTGGCCCCGGGACTAGCGGGAGGAGAGCAGTTCTTC. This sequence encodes CASSLAPGLAGGEQFF.

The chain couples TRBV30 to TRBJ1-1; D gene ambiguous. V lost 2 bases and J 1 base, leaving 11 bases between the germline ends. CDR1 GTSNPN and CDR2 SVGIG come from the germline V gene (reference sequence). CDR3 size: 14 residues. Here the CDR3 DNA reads TGTGCCTGGAGTCCATATACACGGAACACTGAAGCTTTCTTT. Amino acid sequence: CAWSPYTRNTEAFF.

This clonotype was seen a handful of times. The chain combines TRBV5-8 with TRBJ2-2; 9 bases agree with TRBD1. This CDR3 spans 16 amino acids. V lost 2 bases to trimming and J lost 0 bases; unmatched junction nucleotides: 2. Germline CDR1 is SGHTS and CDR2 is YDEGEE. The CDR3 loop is CASSFRDRANTGELFF. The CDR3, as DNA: TGTGCCAGCAGCTTCCGGGACAGGGCGAACACCGGGGAGCTGTTTTTT.

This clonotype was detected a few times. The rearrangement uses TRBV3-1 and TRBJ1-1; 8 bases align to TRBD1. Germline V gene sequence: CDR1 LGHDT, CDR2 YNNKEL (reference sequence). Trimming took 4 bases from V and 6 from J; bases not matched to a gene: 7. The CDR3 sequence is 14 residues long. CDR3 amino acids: CASSPETGAAEAFF. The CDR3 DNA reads TGTGCCAGCAGCCCTGAGACAGGGGCCGCTGAAGCTTTCTTT.

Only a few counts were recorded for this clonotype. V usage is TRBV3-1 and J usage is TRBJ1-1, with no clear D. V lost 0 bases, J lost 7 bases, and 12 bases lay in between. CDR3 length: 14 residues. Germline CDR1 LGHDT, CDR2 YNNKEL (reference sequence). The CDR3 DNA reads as TGTGCCAGCAGCCAAGAACCACCCCTGAGTGAAGCTTTCTTT. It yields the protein CASSQEPPLSEAFF. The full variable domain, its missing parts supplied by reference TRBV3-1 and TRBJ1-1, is DTAVSQTPKYLVTQMGNDKSIKCEQNLGHDTMYWYKQDSKKFLKIMFSYNNKELIINETVPNRFSPKSPDKAHLNLHINSLELGDSAVYFCASSQEPPLSEAFFGQGTRLTVV.

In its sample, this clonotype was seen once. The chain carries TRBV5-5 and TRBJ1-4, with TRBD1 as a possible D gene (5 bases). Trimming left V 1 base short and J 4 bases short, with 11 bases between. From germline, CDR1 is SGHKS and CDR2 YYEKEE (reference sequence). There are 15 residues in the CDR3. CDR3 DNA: TGTGCCAGCAGCTTGTCACAGGTCTTTAATGAAAAACTGTTTTTT. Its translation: CASSLSQVFNEKLFF.